The 19 T cell receptor beta chains reported below all come from one sample, sequenced in a study of cytomegalovirus exposure and HLA in healthy donors. PCR employed 60 Vbeta and 13 Jbeta primers. Generated by immunoSEQ multiplex PCR, the TCRdb table keeps only in-frame clones and is missing some. The data show some 78,000 clones, about 80% seen once. The sequenced material came from PBMCs. These receptors were taken from a woman aged 45 to 65 in good health and CMV-seropositive.

The chain couples TRBV5-6 to TRBJ2-3; 7 bases agree with TRBD2. This CDR3 has 15 residues. Germline CDR1 is SGHDT and CDR2 is YYEEEE. The trim removed 4 bases at V and 5 bases at J, leaving 10 bases unmatched. CDR3 nucleotide sequence: TGTGCCAGCAGCCATTGGGGGGGTTCAGGAGATACGCAGTATTTT. Amino acids: CASSHWGGSGDTQYF.

This clone appeared a single time. The chain employs TRBV6-1 and TRBJ2-1; 8 nucleotides agree with TRBD2. Trimming removed 2 bases from V and 6 bases from J; junction bases left unmatched: 12. The germline gives CDR1 MNHNS, CDR2 SASEGT. The CDR3 covers 17 residues. The CDR3 is CASSELIGTRLSNEQFF. The CDR3 nucleotides are TGTGCCAGCAGTGAACTCATAGGGACTAGATTAAGCAATGAGCAGTTCTTC.

This chain uses TRBV15 with TRBJ2-7; 12 positions agree with TRBD2. The CDR3 consists of 17 residues. The ends lost 3 bases at V and 4 bases at J; junction bases unmatched: 10. Germline V gene lookup returns CDR1 LNHNV and CDR2 YYDKDF (reference sequence). DNA of the CDR3: TGTGCCACCAGCAGTTTCTTCGGGACTAGCGGGTTGTACGAGCAGTACGTC. Amino acids: CATSSFFGTSGLYEQYV.

V usage is TRBV7-9 and J usage is TRBJ1-1, with no clear D. This CDR3 has 15 amino acids. With 3 bases removed from V and 6 bases from J, the gap between germline ends came to 17 bases. In germline, CDR1 is SEHNR, CDR2 FQNEAQ (reference sequence). CDR3 bases: TGTGCCAGCAGCTTCGACAAGGAACCGCGGGCTGAAGCTTTCTTT. It yields the protein CASSFDKEPRAEAFF. Drawing the rest from reference TRBV7-9 and TRBJ1-1, the complete variable domain is DTGVSQNPRHKITKRGQNVTFRCDPISEHNRLYWYRQTLGQGPEFLTYFQNEAQLEKSRLLSDRFSAERPKGSFSTLEIQRTEQGDSAMYLCASSFDKEPRAEAFFGQGTRLTVV.

The DNA of the CDR3 is TGTGCCAGCAGCTTCAGCTGGGAGGAGACCCAGTACTTC. Translating gives CASSFSWEETQYF. The chain links TRBV5-6 to TRBJ2-5, with a possible D match to TRBD2 (5 bases). Germline V CDR1 and CDR2: SGHDT, YYEEEE. The CDR3 sequence is 13 residues long. With 2 bases removed from V and 5 bases from J, the gap between germline ends came to 10 bases. Full variable domain (missing parts from reference TRBV5-6 and TRBJ2-5): DAGVTQSPTHLIKTRGQQVTLRCSPKSGHDTVSWYQQALGQGPQFIFQYYEEEERQRGNFPDRFSGHQFPNYSSELNVNALLLGDSALYLCASSFSWEETQYFGPGTRLLVL.

The CDR3 loop is CASSLDPPTYGQSEQYF. CDR3 DNA sequence: TGTGCCAGCAGCTTAGATCCCCCCACGTATGGACAGTCCGAGCAGTACTTC. The J gene is TRBJ2-7, the V gene TRBV11-2, with a possible D match to TRBD1 (6 bases). Per the germline V gene, CDR1 is SGHAT and CDR2 is FQNNGV. V shed 0 bases and J shed 6 bases, with 21 bases lying between them. The CDR3 totals 17 residues.

This chain links TRBV7-3 with TRBJ1-2; D might be TRBD1 (5 bases). Germline assignment: CDR1 SGHTA and CDR2 FQGTGA. This CDR3 has 14 residues. The ends were cut back, 5 bases at V and 8 bases at J, with 18 bases in the middle. The CDR3 is CASSPGGGTGGYTF. The CDR3 region has the DNA TGTGCCAGCAGCCCGGGCGGGGGGACGGGCGGCTACACCTTC.

J is TRBJ2-1 and V is TRBV6-1; D possibly corresponds to TRBD2 (5 bases). Germline lookup yields CDR1 MNHNS and CDR2 SASEGT. CDR3 size: 15 residues. V was clipped by 2 bases and J by 5 bases, with 13 bases between them. The CDR3 nucleotides are TGTGCCAGCAGTGAATTTAGCGTTGGTAACAATGAGCAGTTCTTC. Translating it yields CASSEFSVGNNEQFF.

V is TRBV5-1 and J is TRBJ1-2, with 7 bases matching TRBD1. CDR1 is SGHRS, CDR2 YFSETQ, per germline. The V gene end was trimmed by 4 bases and the J gene end by 8 bases; junction bases not matched to a gene: 11. This CDR3 contains 14 residues. The CDR3 spells CASSPSTGSRGYTF. The CDR3 nucleotides read TGCGCCAGCAGCCCATCGACAGGGTCACGGGGCTACACCTTC.

V usage is TRBV6-1 and J usage is TRBJ1-5, with D unclear. This CDR3 is built from 15 residues. V was clipped by 3 bases and J by 4 bases, with 13 bases between them. Germline V gene sequence: CDR1 MNHNS, CDR2 SASEGT. The CDR3 loop reads CASSDEVTGNQPQHF. CDR3 bases: TGTGCCAGCAGTGACGAAGTAACGGGGAATCAGCCCCAGCATTTT.

This clone has only one observation. The CDR3 here is CASSPPIGGWGANVLTF. The CDR3 DNA reads TGTGCCAGCAGCCCTCCTATTGGAGGGTGGGGGGCCAACGTCCTGACTTTC. This chain connects TRBV7-9 to TRBJ2-6, with D tentatively TRBD2 (6 bases). The germline V and J ends were trimmed by 5 bases and 4 bases, with 18 bases remaining between them. Germline V gives CDR1 SEHNR, CDR2 FQNEAQ (reference sequence). This CDR3 comprises 17 residues.

V and J are TRBV10-2 and TRBJ1-2; no reliable D call. Trimming cost V 3 bases and J 4 bases, with 12 bases left between them. CDR3 length: 14 residues. Germline CDR1 reads WSHSY; CDR2 reads SAAADI. The DNA for the CDR3 is TGCGCCAGCAGTGATTGGCTGCTTGGCTATGGCTACACCTTC. This encodes CASSDWLLGYGYTF.

This clone was observed a few times. The chain combines TRBV7-6 with TRBJ2-1; D is perhaps TRBD1 (6 bases). CDR3 size: 15 residues. V was shortened by 1 base and J by 5 bases, with 12 bases between the two germline ends. The germline CDR1 and CDR2 sequences are SGHVS and FNYEAQ. CDR3 sequence: CASSLDPGENNEQFF. DNA for the CDR3: TGTGCCAGCAGCTTAGATCCAGGGGAGAACAATGAGCAGTTCTTC.

The chain recombines TRBV11-2 with TRBJ2-3, with D possibly being TRBD1 (8 bases). The CDR3 runs to 16 residues. Between the trimmed V and J ends, which lost 5 bases and 4 bases, there was a span of 19 bases. Germline-derived CDR1 and CDR2 are SGHAT and FQNNGV. The CDR3 nucleotides are TGTGCCAGCAGCAACCGAGCGGGGACAGGCGCAGATACGCAGTATTTT. Its protein product is CASSNRAGTGADTQYF.

V and J are TRBV5-1 and TRBJ1-1, with a weak D call TRBD1 (5 bases). Trimming shortened V by 4 bases and J by 10 bases, and 17 bases separated the two germline ends. Germline CDR1 reads SGHRS; CDR2 reads YFSETQ. This CDR3 region has 13 residues. The CDR3 bases are TGCGCCAGCAGCGCGGGAGCCAGGGTGTCAGCTTTCTTT. Translated: CASSAGARVSAFF. The variable domain in full, with the rest retrieved from reference TRBV5-1 and TRBJ1-1, is KAGVTQTPRYLIKTRGQQVTLSCSPISGHRSVSWYQQTPGQGLQFLFEYFSETQRNKGNFPGRFSGRQFSNSRSEMNVSTLELGDSALYLCASSAGARVSAFFGQGTRLTVV.

In its sample, this clone was seen a few times. The rearrangement uses TRBV2 and TRBJ1-2; D is ambiguous. V lost 7 bases and J 4 bases, leaving 16 bases between the germline ends. Germline V CDR1 and CDR2: SNHLY, FYNNEI. This CDR3 has 14 residues. The CDR3 bases are TGTGCCAGCACCTCAACGGCGGCGGGCTATGGCTACACCTTC. Translation gives CASTSTAAGYGYTF.

This chain connects TRBV7-3 to TRBJ2-3; no clear D. Per germline, CDR1 SGHTA and CDR2 FQGTGA. CDR3 size: 14 residues. Trimming removed 6 bases at V and 2 bases at J, with 12 bases between. The CDR3 loop is CASSFNSYTDTQYF. The CDR3 nucleotides read TGTGCCAGCAGTTTTAACTCGTACACAGATACGCAGTATTTT.

The V and J genes are TRBV28 and TRBJ2-4; 13 nucleotides align to TRBD2. J gave up 8 bases and V 0 bases, and 4 bases lay outside the gene matches. This CDR3 contains 16 residues. Germline assignment: CDR1 MDHEN and CDR2 SYDVKM. CDR3 in DNA: TGTGCCAGCAGTTTATGGACTAGCGGGGGGTTTGACATTCAGTACTTC. Translating gives CASSLWTSGGFDIQYF.

The V call is TRBV4-1, the J call TRBJ1-3, with TRBD1 matching 8 bases. Germline V gene lookup returns CDR1 MGHRA and CDR2 YSYEKL. The trim removed 4 bases at V and 3 bases at J, leaving 11 bases unmatched. The CDR3 spans 17 residues. CDR3 DNA sequence: TGCGCCAGCAGCCCCGGCAGGGGGCTTCTATTTGGAAACACCATATATTTT. Residues: CASSPGRGLLFGNTIYF.